Below, 26 T cell receptor beta chains from the same sample are listed, as sequenced in a study of identical twins. TCRdb re-analysed the 5' RACE reads in MiXCR, keeping a single row per CDR3 protein. The data hold approximately 490,000 distinct CDR3 sequences, with about a fifth observed a single time. These data were likewise used in another study, on yellow fever vaccine responses in identical twins.

The source material was CD4+ T cells sorted from blood. These receptors were taken from a woman younger than 35 in good health.

This clonotype showed up just a few times. This chain uses TRBV20-1 with TRBJ2-1, with 8 positions matching TRBD2. The junction had 10 bases not matched to a gene; V was cut back by 0 bases and J by 3 bases. The V gene's germline CDR1 is DFQATT and CDR2 SNEGSKA (reference sequence). This CDR3 contains 17 residues. CDR3 sequence (DNA): TGCAGTGCTAGAGATATTGTGCCTAGCGGGCACTACAATGAGCAGTTCTTC. Amino acid sequence: CSARDIVPSGHYNEQFF.

This chain uses TRBV12-3 or TRBV12-4 with TRBJ2-7; D may correspond to TRBD1 or TRBD2 (5 bases each). This CDR3 is built from 16 residues. V was shortened by 5 bases and J by 1 base, with 18 bases between the two germline ends. The CDR3 nucleotides are TGTGCCAGCAGTCAGACTCGGGACGCTAAGTCCTACGAGCAGTACTTC. This sequence encodes CASSQTRDAKSYEQYF.

The genes are TRBV2 and TRBJ2-7, with 10 positions matching TRBD1. Looked up from germline, CDR1 is SNHLY and CDR2 is FYNNEI. V trimming: 8 bases; J trimming: 0 bases; junction bases outside the gene matches: 1. The CDR3 totals 13 residues. For the CDR3, the DNA is TGTGCCAGCGGGACAGGGGTCTCCTACGAGCAGTACGTC. It specifies CASGTGVSYEQYV.

V gene TRBV7-3 combines with J gene TRBJ2-3; 7 nucleotides align to TRBD2. Losses at the gene ends were 5 bases for V and 6 bases for J; bases not matched to a gene: 8. This CDR3 has 14 amino acids. CDR1 and CDR2 (germline): SGHTA, FQGTGA. The CDR3 nucleotides read TGTGCCAGCAGCACCGGACTAGAGGGCGATACGCAGTATTTT. Its translation is CASSTGLEGDTQYF. The full variable domain, its missing parts supplied by reference TRBV7-3 and TRBJ2-3, is GAGVSQTPSNKVTEKGKYVELRCDPISGHTALYWYRQSLGQGPEFLIYFQGTGAADDSGLPNDRFFAVRPEGSVSTLKIQRTERGDSAVYLCASSTGLEGDTQYFGPGTRLTVL.

The CDR3 is CASKLASEQFF. The DNA of the CDR3 is TGCGCCAGCAAACTAGCGAGTGAGCAGTTCTTC. This rearrangement joins TRBV10-2 to TRBJ2-1, with 7 bases aligning to TRBD2. Germline loops: CDR1 WSHSY, CDR2 SAAADI. The CDR3 covers 11 residues. With V trimmed by 7 bases and J by 9 bases, 3 bases remained unmatched.

There are many counts of this clonotype. The rearrangement joins TRBV11-2 to TRBJ2-2; no reliable D call. Trimming shortened V by 5 bases and J by 0 bases, and 16 bases separated the two germline ends. CDR1 and CDR2 (germline): SGHAT, FQNNGV. CDR3 length equals 17 residues. For the CDR3, the DNA is TGTGCCAGCAGCCCTAGATCGTGGGAAGCGAACACCGGGGAGCTGTTTTTT. This sequence encodes CASSPRSWEANTGELFF.

The rearrangement uses TRBV6-5 and TRBJ2-7, with 10 bases matching TRBD2. V was pared by 8 bases and J by 10 bases, with 5 bases of the junction left unmatched. The CDR3 runs to 11 residues. Germline lookup yields CDR1 MNHEY and CDR2 SVGAGI. The CDR3 bases are TGTGCCAGCGGACTAGCGGACCACCAGTACTTC. Translation: CASGLADHQYF.

In this sample, this clonotype turned up a few times. The rearrangement uses TRBV20-1 and TRBJ2-3, with D possibly TRBD1 on 5 matching bases. Trimming took off 6 bases at V and 4 bases at J, with 20 bases between the two ends. This CDR3 has 15 residues. CDR1 and CDR2 (germline): DFQATT, SNEGSKA (reference sequence). DNA of the CDR3: TGCAGTGCCAGGGTTAGTCGGTTAGTTTCAGATACGCAGTATTTT. It codes for CSARVSRLVSDTQYF.

The chain carries TRBV6-1 and TRBJ2-6; D gene ambiguous. Trimming left V 6 bases short and J 2 bases short, with 11 bases between. CDR1 MNHNS and CDR2 SASEGT come from the germline V gene. The length of the CDR3 is 15 residues. The CDR3 spells CASSQKGTGANVLTF. The CDR3 bases are TGTGCCAGCAGCCAAAAGGGAACTGGGGCCAACGTCCTGACTTTC.

This chain's CDR3 is CASSFAWGEETQYF. CDR3 in DNA: TGTGCCAGCAGTTTCGCTTGGGGCGAAGAGACCCAGTACTTC. This chain connects TRBV28 to TRBJ2-5; possible D gene TRBD1, 5 bases. CDR1 MDHEN and CDR2 SYDVKM come from the germline V gene. The CDR3 extends over 14 amino acids. The V end lost 3 bases, the J end lost 3 bases, and 11 bases lay between the germline ends.

This clonotype has more than one count but fewer than ten. The V call is TRBV20-1, the J call TRBJ1-5; TRBD1 aligns across 7 bases. CDR1 and CDR2 from the germline V gene are DFQATT and SNEGSKA (reference sequence). V shed 4 bases and J 0 bases; nucleotides not matched to a gene: 12. The CDR3 consists of 17 residues. CDR3 region: CSATPGGGGYSNQPQHF. The DNA for the CDR3 is TGCAGTGCTACCCCAGGGGGTGGGGGTTATAGCAATCAGCCCCAGCATTTT.

This clonotype occurred a few times. The chain links TRBV20-1 to TRBJ2-3; D not resolved. Per germline, CDR1 DFQATT and CDR2 SNEGSKA (reference sequence). This CDR3 spans 14 amino acids. V lost 5 bases, J lost 3 bases, and 15 bases lay in between. The CDR3 reads CSALMGSRTDTQYF. CDR3 in DNA: TGCAGTGCTCTCATGGGGTCGAGGACAGATACGCAGTATTTT.

This clonotype came up a few times. The CDR3 coding sequence is TGTGCCAGCAGTTTTCGGCTAGCAAGCACAAGTCCGCAGTATTTT. This translates into CASSFRLASTSPQYF. The chain uses TRBV12-3 or TRBV12-4 and TRBJ2-3, with D tentatively TRBD2 (5 bases). The CDR3 is made up of 15 amino acids. V was trimmed by 3 bases and J by 10 bases, leaving 20 bases between them.

Only a few counts were recorded for this clonotype. The rearrangement links TRBV24-1 to TRBJ2-2; 8 positions match TRBD1. The CDR3 runs to 15 residues. Unmatched junction bases numbered 4, after V lost 4 bases and J lost 4 bases. Germline CDR1 and CDR2: KGHDR and SFDVKD. The CDR3 loop is CATSERDRFTGELFF. As DNA, the CDR3 is TGTGCCACCAGTGAGAGGGACAGGTTCACCGGGGAGCTGTTTTTT.

The rearrangement uses TRBV5-1 and TRBJ2-1, with 7 bases fitting TRBD2. Germline loops: CDR1 SGHRS, CDR2 YFSETQ. V dropped 0 bases and J dropped 6; count of bases not matched to a gene: 12. The CDR3 extends over 17 amino acids. The CDR3 DNA is TGCGCCAGCAGCTTGGAGGTAGCGGGTGCCGGCAGCAATGAGCAGTTCTTC. Translation: CASSLEVAGAGSNEQFF.

In this sample, this clonotype turned up a few times. J is TRBJ2-7 and V is TRBV11-2; 7 bases map to TRBD1. Per the germline V gene, CDR1 is SGHAT and CDR2 is FQNNGV. The length of the CDR3 is 12 residues. V shed 5 bases and J 7 bases; nucleotides not matched to a gene: 5. CDR3 loop: CASSPTGREQYV. The DNA for the CDR3 is TGTGCCAGCAGCCCGACAGGGCGGGAGCAGTACGTC.

This chain links TRBV5-5 with TRBJ2-1; 9 bases are shared with TRBD2. Germline V lookup: CDR1 SGHKS, CDR2 YYEKEE (reference sequence). CDR3 length: 15 amino acids. J was trimmed by 10 bases and V by 4 bases; bases with no gene match: 12. The CDR3 sequence is CASSPDGGGAREQFF. The CDR3 nucleotides are TGTGCCAGCAGCCCGGATGGCGGGGGGGCACGCGAGCAGTTCTTC.

As DNA, the CDR3 is TGTGCCAGCAGCCAAGATCAGGGATTCTCTGGAAACACCATATATTTT. Translating gives CASSQDQGFSGNTIYF. The chain has TRBV3-1 and TRBJ1-3; possibly TRBD1 for D (5 bases). The CDR3 totals 16 residues. Germline CDR1 and CDR2: LGHDT and YNNKEL (reference sequence). Trimming took off 0 bases at V and 0 bases at J, with 9 bases between the two ends.

The rearrangement uses TRBV4-1 and TRBJ2-7; unclear D gene. The V gene lost 2 bases and the J gene lost 1 base, with 18 bases spanning the gap. Germline lookup yields CDR1 MGHRA and CDR2 YSYEKL. CDR3 size: 17 residues. The CDR3 bases are TGCGCCAGCAGCCAATTTTGCCTGGACCAACCTTCCTACGAGCAGTACGTC. Translated: CASSQFCLDQPSYEQYV.

The chain has TRBV15 and TRBJ1-4; 11 bases are a match to TRBD1. The CDR3 is made up of 15 amino acids. The V segment lost 2 bases and the J segment 8 bases; nucleotides outside the gene matches: 4. CDR1 LNHNV and CDR2 YYDKDF come from the germline V gene (reference sequence). As DNA, the CDR3 is TGTGCCACCAGCAGACCGGGACAGGGGGTAGAAAAACTGTTTTTT. Protein sequence: CATSRPGQGVEKLFF.

V gene TRBV25-1 combines with J gene TRBJ2-1; D gene ambiguous. The germline V gene has CDR1 MGHDK and CDR2 SYGVNS. V lost 2 bases, J lost 12 bases, and 11 bases lay in between. The CDR3 consists of 12 residues. DNA for the CDR3: TGTGCCAGCAGTGAAGAATCCCGTCGGCAGTTCTTC. The encoded protein is CASSEESRRQFF.

The chain links TRBV7-8 to TRBJ2-6; D possibly corresponds to TRBD2 (5 bases). Looked up from germline, CDR1 is SGHVS and CDR2 is FQNEAQ. Trimming stripped 2 bases from V and 2 bases from J, with 10 bases between. CDR3 size: 16 residues. In nucleotides, the CDR3 is TGTGCCAGCAGCTTACTAGCCGGAGCTGGGGCCAACGTCCTGACTTTC. It yields the protein CASSLLAGAGANVLTF.

This clonotype was observed a few times. CDR3 sequence reads: CATSGGLLQETQYF. CDR3 nucleotides: TGTGCCACCAGCGGGGGACTACTTCAAGAGACCCAGTACTTC. This rearrangement joins TRBV15 to TRBJ2-5; 7 bases map to TRBD2. Trimming took 5 bases from V and 2 from J; bases not matched to a gene: 5. The V gene's germline CDR1 is LNHNV and CDR2 YYDKDF (reference sequence). The CDR3 runs 14 residues.

Only a few counts were recorded for this clonotype. This rearrangement joins TRBV5-1 to TRBJ2-5; the D is unclear. The CDR3 extends over 13 amino acids. Trimming removed 6 bases at V and 5 bases at J, with 14 bases between. Germline CDR1 and CDR2: SGHRS and YFSETQ. The CDR3 nucleotides read TGCGCCAGCAAAGCTCCGTGGGCGGAGACCCAGTACTTC. It is translated as CASKAPWAETQYF.

In nucleotides, the CDR3 is TGTGCCAGCAGCTTAGAAAGCGGGGGCTACGAGCAGTACGTC. Translation gives CASSLESGGYEQYV. The chain uses TRBV7-8 and TRBJ2-7, with TRBD2 matching over 8 bases. Trimming took 1 base from V and 3 from J; bases not matched to a gene: 2. The CDR3 has 14 amino acids. Germline values: CDR1 SGHVS, CDR2 FQNEAQ.

This clonotype was seen a handful of times. This chain connects TRBV7-2 to TRBJ1-1; no definite D call. There are 14 residues in the CDR3. The V and J ends lost 5 bases and 5 bases respectively, with 15 bases between them. CDR1 and CDR2 from the germline V gene are SGHTA and FQGNSA. The CDR3 loop reads CASSPYYGGTEAFF. In nucleotides, the CDR3 is TGTGCCAGCAGCCCTTATTACGGTGGGACTGAAGCTTTCTTT.